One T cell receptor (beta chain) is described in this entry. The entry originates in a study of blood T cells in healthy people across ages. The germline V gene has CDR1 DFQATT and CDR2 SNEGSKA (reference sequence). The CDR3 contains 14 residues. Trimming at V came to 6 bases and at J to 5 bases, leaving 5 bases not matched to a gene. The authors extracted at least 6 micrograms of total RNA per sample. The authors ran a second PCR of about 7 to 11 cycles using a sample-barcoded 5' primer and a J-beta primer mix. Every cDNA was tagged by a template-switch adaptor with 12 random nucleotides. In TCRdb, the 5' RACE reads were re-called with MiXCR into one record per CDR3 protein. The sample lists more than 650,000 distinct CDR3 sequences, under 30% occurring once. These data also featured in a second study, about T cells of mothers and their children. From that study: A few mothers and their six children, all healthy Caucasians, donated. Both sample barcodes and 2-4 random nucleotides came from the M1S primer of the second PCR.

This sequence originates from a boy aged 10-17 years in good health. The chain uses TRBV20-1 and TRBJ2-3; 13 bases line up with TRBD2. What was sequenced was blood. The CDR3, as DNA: TGCAGTGCCACTAGCGGGGGGGCCGTAGATACGCAGTATTTT. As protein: CSATSGGAVDTQYF.